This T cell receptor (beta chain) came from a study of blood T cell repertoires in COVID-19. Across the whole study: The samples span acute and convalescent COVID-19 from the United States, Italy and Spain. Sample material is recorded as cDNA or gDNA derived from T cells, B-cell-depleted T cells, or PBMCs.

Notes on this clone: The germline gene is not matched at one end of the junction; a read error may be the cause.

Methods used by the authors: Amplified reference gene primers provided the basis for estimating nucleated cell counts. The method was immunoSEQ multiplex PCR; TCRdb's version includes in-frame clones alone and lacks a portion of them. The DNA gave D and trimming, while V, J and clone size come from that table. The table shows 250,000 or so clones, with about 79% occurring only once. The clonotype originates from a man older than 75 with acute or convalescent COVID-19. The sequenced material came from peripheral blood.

CDR3: CASSQGPNSGELFF. The CDR3 bases are TGTGCCAGCAGCCAAGGCCCGAACTCCGGGGAGCTGTTTTTT. The V gene is TRBV4-2, the J gene TRBJ2-2; no definite D call. The CDR3 covers 14 residues. CDR1 is LGHNA, CDR2 YNFKEQ, per germline.